The clone carrying this T cell receptor (beta chain) turned up a few times. Its antigen is not known. Trimming took off 3 bases at V and 8 bases at J, with 17 bases between the two ends. This CDR3 has 14 amino acids. CDR1 is DFQATT, CDR2 SNEGSKA, per germline (reference sequence). This record comes from a study of T-cell memory formation after mild COVID-19. Study conclusions and caveats: Mostly located in CM and EM were contracting CD4+ clones, with contracting CD8+ clones located in EMRA. A balance of CD4 and CD8 characterized clones contracting day 15 to 85, whereas later expanders leaned CD4+.

The TCR alpha and TCR beta cDNA libraries, bearing sample barcodes and UMIs, were generated by 5'RACE using constant-segment primers. One entry per CDR3 protein results from TCRdb running MiXCR on the 5' RACE reads. The repertoire holds about 430,000 distinct CDR3 sequences, more than 15% seen once, with about 22% in the top ten. The chain recombines TRBV20-1 with TRBJ2-1; tentatively, D is TRBD1 or TRBD2 (5 bases each). The clonotype originates from a man aged 18 to 29 who had mild COVID-19 (a few samples of this study predate the infection). Cell type and time point are not known. Specimen: PBMCs or a T cell subset sorted from them (not recorded which). CDR3 in amino acids: CSARPGTTVYEQFF. Written as DNA, the CDR3 is TGCAGTGCTAGGCCCGGGACGACAGTTTATGAGCAGTTCTTC.